This TCR beta chain was identified in a study of shared clonotypes between healthy human individuals. Memory CD4+ cells were the fraction left after CD45RA+ naive selection. As regards this clone: Its antigen is undetermined.

In the original workflow: Filtering of immunoSEQ junctional sequences could not match full-length read filtering. Assay: immunoSEQ multiplex PCR; the TCRdb copy retains only in-frame clones and omits some. V, J and clone size are taken as reported in that table, and D and trimming were inferred from the DNA itself. In the table there are about 1.5 million clones, 95% to 99% of which are singletons. Study observations and caveats: Incompleteness in sorted-subset sequencing, despite large depth, was shown by rarefaction. Unshared clonotypes carried lower generation probabilities than those common to all four donors.

V was pared by 11 bases and J by 1 base, with 21 bases between. This CDR3 spans 15 amino acids. In germline, CDR1 is MDHEN, CDR2 SYDVKM. The rearrangement links TRBV28 to TRBJ2-7; D gene unclear. This clonotype was sampled from a man aged 25-45 years in good health. The material sequenced was naive CD4+ T cells sorted from blood. Subset noted: CD45RA+ positively selected. The CDR3 nucleotides are TGTGCCTGCAAAGGCTCGGCCGTTGTTTCCTACGAGCAGTACTTC. Translating gives CACKGSAVVSYEQYF.